Each of the 14 T cell receptor beta chains below was sequenced from the same sample in a study of graft-versus-host responses after intestinal transplantation. Generated by immunoSEQ multiplex PCR, the TCRdb table keeps only in-frame clones and is missing some. The data show approximately 50,000 clones, approximately 90% seen once. This sample comprised PBMCs, obtained 26 days after transplant. Receptors originate from a human patient who received an intestinal transplant, so some T cells may come from the graft donor.

The rearrangement joins TRBV5-1 to TRBJ2-7; 10 bases line up with TRBD1. CDR1 and CDR2 (germline): SGHRS, YFSETQ. CDR3 size: 13 residues. Losses at the gene ends were 4 bases for V and 6 bases for J; bases not matched to a gene: 4. CDR3 sequence reads: CASSGDRGGEQYV. CDR3 bases: TGCGCCAGCAGCGGGGACAGGGGCGGCGAGCAGTACGTC.

This rearrangement joins TRBV28 to TRBJ1-5; TRBD1 matches 7 bases. Trimming cost V 3 bases and J 2 bases; bases outside gene matches: 10. The germline V gene encodes CDR1 MDHEN and CDR2 SYDVKM. The CDR3 loop spans 17 amino acids. The CDR3 region is CASSFSTGLFGNQPQHF. CDR3 DNA sequence: TGTGCCAGCAGTTTCTCGACAGGGTTGTTTGGCAATCAGCCCCAGCATTTT.

The gene calls are TRBV6-5 and TRBJ2-7; D remains ambiguous. Germline CDR1 is MNHEY and CDR2 is SVGAGI. V lost 5 bases, J lost 5 bases, and 16 bases lay in between. The CDR3 sequence is 14 residues long. Here the CDR3 DNA reads TGTGCCAGCAGTCCCGGGTACGGAGCGAACGAGCAGTACGTC. This encodes CASSPGYGANEQYV.

The chain employs TRBV28 and TRBJ1-1, with 7 bases matching TRBD1. CDR3 length equals 15 residues. The trim removed 5 bases at V and 4 bases at J, leaving 10 bases unmatched. Germline assignment: CDR1 MDHEN and CDR2 SYDVKM. CDR3 loop: CASSERQGAVTEAFF. The CDR3 coding sequence is TGTGCCAGCAGTGAGCGACAGGGAGCAGTCACTGAAGCTTTCTTT.

The CDR3 bases are TGTGCCAGCAGCCGACAACAGGGGAACACTGAAGCTTTCTTT. Its translation: CASSRQQGNTEAFF. The chain combines TRBV11-1 with TRBJ1-1; the D gene is possibly TRBD1 (6 bases). Germline loops: CDR1 SGHAT, CDR2 FQDESV (reference sequence). The CDR3 is made up of 14 amino acids. The ends were cut back, 5 bases at V and 1 base at J, with 11 bases in the middle.

The chain is built from TRBV7-6 and TRBJ2-1, with TRBD2 as a possible D gene (6 bases). V lost 5 bases, J lost 9 bases, and 11 bases lay in between. From germline, CDR1 is SGHVS and CDR2 FNYEAQ. The CDR3 contains 12 residues. CDR3 sequence reads: CASSALGGEQFF. The CDR3 coding sequence is TGTGCCAGCAGCGCCCTGGGGGGTGAGCAGTTCTTC.

J is TRBJ2-5 and V is TRBV10-2; 11 nucleotides align to TRBD2. The CDR3 runs 16 residues. Germline-derived CDR1 and CDR2 are WSHSY and SAAADI. V gave up 0 bases and J gave up 5 bases; unmatched junction bases: 5. CDR3 loop: CASSESLAGGSETQYF. For the CDR3, the DNA is TGCGCCAGCAGTGAGTCTCTAGCGGGGGGATCGGAGACCCAGTACTTC.

The chain links TRBV2 to TRBJ2-5; TRBD1 matches at 8 bases. The germline V gene encodes CDR1 SNHLY and CDR2 FYNNEI. The CDR3 has 15 residues. Trimming at V came to 3 bases and at J to 3 bases, leaving 6 bases not matched to a gene. The CDR3 DNA follows: TGTGCCAGCAGTGACAGGGGGCGACCCAAAGAGACCCAGTACTTC. This gives the protein CASSDRGRPKETQYF.

The CDR3 protein is CASSVGGAENQPQHF. The CDR3, as DNA: TGTGCCAGCAGCGTGGGAGGGGCGGAAAATCAGCCCCAGCATTTT. V is TRBV6-6 and J is TRBJ1-5, with D perhaps matching TRBD1 (5 bases). CDR1 is MNHNY and CDR2 is SVGAGI in the germline V gene (reference sequence). The CDR3 is 15 residues long. Trimming cost V 6 bases and J 4 bases, with 16 bases left between them.

This chain uses TRBV29-1 with TRBJ1-1, with D uncertain. The CDR3 totals 10 residues. Germline V gene sequence: CDR1 SQVTM, CDR2 ANQGSEA. V was pared by 7 bases and J by 0 bases, with 3 bases between. The CDR3, as DNA: TGCAGCGCCGTGAACACTGAAGCTTTCTTT. Protein: CSAVNTEAFF.

CDR3 DNA: TGTGCCAGCCGACAGGGAAACACTGAAGCTTTCTTT. Translating it yields CASRQGNTEAFF. The chain recombines TRBV27 with TRBJ1-1; TRBD1 matches at 7 bases. CDR1 and CDR2 from the germline V gene are MNHEY and SMNVEV (reference sequence). The CDR3 covers 12 residues. V shed 8 bases, J shed 2 bases, and the junction held 2 bases outside the gene matches.

V and J are TRBV29-1 and TRBJ1-1, with D perhaps matching TRBD1 (6 bases). CDR3 length: 14 residues. Germline V CDR1 and CDR2: SQVTM, ANQGSEA. V gave up 7 bases and J gave up 1 base, with 16 bases separating them. CDR3 bases: TGCAGCGCCCGGGGGGGCGGGGGGAACACTGAAGCTTTCTTT. Residues: CSARGGGGNTEAFF.

CDR3 bases: TGCGCCAGCAGCCAAGTAGCGACAGGGGGGTACGAGCAGTACGTC. Its translation: CASSQVATGGYEQYV. The rearrangement links TRBV4-1 to TRBJ2-7; 9 bases align to TRBD1. This CDR3 is 15 amino acids long. Looked up from germline, CDR1 is MGHRA and CDR2 is YSYEKL. V shed 1 base and J 4 bases; nucleotides not matched to a gene: 5.

The chain couples TRBV5-1 to TRBJ2-7; D possibly corresponds to TRBD1 (5 bases). CDR1 SGHRS and CDR2 YFSETQ come from the germline V gene. The CDR3 totals 13 residues. V was pared by 0 bases and J by 2 bases, with 6 bases between. CDR3 in DNA: TGCGCCAGCAGCTTGGTGGACACCTACGAGCAGTACTTC. It codes for CASSLVDTYEQYF.